A selection of T cell receptor beta chains follows, all from one sample in a study of identical twins. TCRdb reprocessed the 5' RACE reads via MiXCR and lists one record per CDR3 protein. The data show some 760,000 distinct CDR3 sequences, 18% seen once. These sequences were also reported in another study, on T cells expressing NK-cell markers.

Sequenced: PBMCs. These receptors all come from a young woman in good health. The CDR3 runs from the conserved cysteine through the conserved F or W. A D gene is named only where the DNA matches it firmly. The listing skips clone size in some rows; elsewhere it reads once, few, many or a size class.

NA,TRBJ2-6,TRBV12-3/TRBV12-4,NA,CASSLWGASGANVLTF,TGTGCCAGCAGTTTATGGGGGGCCTCTGGGGCCAACGTCCTGACTTTC
few,TRBJ2-3,TRBV11-2,NA,CASSSIVGDTQYF,TGTGCCAGCAGCTCGATAGTCGGCGATACGCAGTATTTT
NA,TRBJ2-5,TRBV12-3/TRBV12-4,NA,CASRTLGVETQYF,TGTGCCAGCAGAACACTAGGGGTAGAGACCCAGTACTTC
NA,TRBJ1-2,TRBV29-1,NA,CSVEGRGKNYGYTF,TGCAGCGTTGAAGGACGGGGGAAAAACTATGGCTACACCTTC
NA,TRBJ2-4,TRBV5-1,NA,CASRGSGENIQYF,TGCGCCAGCAGGGGGTCAGGGGAAAACATTCAGTACTTC
NA,TRBJ2-3,TRBV12-3/TRBV12-4,TRBD2,CASSFLAGGPTDTQYF,TGTGCCAGCAGTTTTCTAGCGGGGGGGCCCACAGATACGCAGTATTTT
NA,TRBJ2-3,TRBV12-3/TRBV12-4,TRBD1,CASRPGQGWGDTQYF,TGTGCCAGCAGGCCGGGACAGGGTTGGGGAGATACGCAGTATTTT
few,TRBJ2-3,TRBV12-5,TRBD2,CASGLLNSGGAITF,TGTGCTAGTGGTTTGTTGAATAGCGGGGGAGCTATAACTTTT
few,TRBJ2-1,TRBV28,TRBD2,CASSGAGARDEQFF,TGTGCCAGCAGTGGAGCGGGAGCAAGGGATGAGCAGTTCTTC
NA,TRBJ2-7,TRBV7-2,TRBD2,CASSLISSGRGEQYF,TGTGCCAGCAGCTTAATCTCTAGCGGGAGGGGCGAGCAGTACTTC
NA,TRBJ2-7,TRBV10-3,NA,CAISEQAEQYF,TGTGCCATCAGTGAGCAGGCCGAGCAGTACTTC
few,TRBJ2-7,TRBV6-2/TRBV6-3,NA,CASSYPQRAISYEQYF,TGTGCCAGCAGTTACCCTCAGCGGGCTATATCCTACGAGCAGTACTTC
few,TRBJ2-1,TRBV29-1,NA,CSVPGMSSYNEQFF,TGCAGCGTACCCGGGATGAGCTCCTACAATGAGCAGTTCTTC
NA,TRBJ2-1,TRBV7-3,NA,CASSSTGQTYNEQFF,TGTGCCAGCAGTTCGACAGGACAAACCTACAATGAGCAGTTCTTC
few,TRBJ2-2,TRBV25-1,NA,CASHPEGGTGELFF,TGTGCCAGCCATCCCGAGGGGGGCACCGGGGAGCTGTTTTTT
many,TRBJ2-1,TRBV20-1,NA,CSGASSSYNEQFF,TGCAGTGGGGCGTCTAGCTCCTACAATGAGCAGTTCTTC
NA,TRBJ2-5,TRBV4-3,TRBD2,CASSQDRMAGGGETQYF,TGCGCCAGCAGCCAAGATCGGATGGCGGGGGGAGGAGAGACCCAGTACTTC
NA,TRBJ2-5,TRBV7-2,TRBD1,CASRQKMTGGLETQYF,TGTGCCAGCAGACAAAAGATGACAGGGGGCTTAGAGACCCAGTACTTC
few,TRBJ1-5,TRBV27,NA,CASRLGGGRGNQPQHF,TGTGCCAGCAGGCTGGGCGGGGGACGGGGCAATCAGCCCCAGCATTTT
NA,TRBJ2-3,TRBV10-3,TRBD2,CAIRPSGSSGTQYF,TGTGCCATCAGACCTAGCGGGTCATCGGGTACGCAGTATTTT
few,TRBJ2-1,TRBV12-5,TRBD1,CASGLASGTGVFRNEQFF,TGTGCTAGTGGTTTGGCCTCCGGGACAGGGGTTTTTCGTAATGAGCAGTTCTTC
NA,TRBJ2-2,TRBV20-1,NA,CSASVIGELFF,TGCAGTGCTAGCGTTATCGGGGAGCTGTTTTTT
NA,TRBJ2-1,TRBV6-2/TRBV6-3,NA,CASSYKREQFF,TGTGCCAGCAGTTATAAGCGTGAGCAGTTCTTC
few,TRBJ2-1,TRBV5-1,NA,CASSLTSGTSLGEQFF,TGCGCCAGCAGCTTGACATCCGGGACCTCACTGGGTGAGCAGTTCTTC
NA,TRBJ2-7,TRBV29-1,NA,CSVVGLPNYEQYF,TGCAGCGTCGTGGGGTTACCGAACTACGAGCAGTACTTC
NA,TRBJ2-3,TRBV20-1,NA,CSARVEGRGDTQYF,TGCAGTGCTAGAGTTGAGGGCCGGGGAGATACGCAGTATTTT
few,TRBJ2-3,TRBV6-1,TRBD2,CASKSRGAGADTQYF,TGTGCCAGCAAATCCCGGGGAGCGGGAGCAGATACGCAGTATTTT
few,TRBJ1-5,TRBV6-1,TRBD1,CASSGGGQTNQPQHF,TGTGCCAGCAGTGGTGGGGGACAGACCAATCAGCCCCAGCATTTT
few,TRBJ2-7,TRBV29-1,TRBD1,CSVARDRASYEQYF,TGCAGCGTTGCCAGGGACAGGGCTTCCTACGAGCAGTACTTC
many,TRBJ1-2,TRBV6-5,NA,CASSYSSVNYGYTF,TGTGCCAGCAGTTACTCGAGCGTTAACTATGGCTACACCTTC
few,TRBJ2-7,TRBV5-1,TRBD2,CASSYGLAEVYEQYF,TGCGCCAGCAGCTACGGACTAGCGGAGGTGTACGAGCAGTACTTC
few,TRBJ2-1,TRBV6-2/TRBV6-3,TRBD2,CASTFQGASGRYNEQFF,TGTGCCAGCACCTTCCAGGGGGCTAGCGGGAGGTACAATGAGCAGTTCTTC
few,TRBJ1-5,TRBV27,NA,CASSMRQGQPQHF,TGTGCCAGCAGTATGAGACAAGGGCAGCCCCAGCATTTT
NA,TRBJ1-1,TRBV6-5,NA,CASSYYGHEAFF,TGTGCCAGCAGTTACTACGGACATGAAGCTTTCTTT
NA,TRBJ2-3,TRBV7-2,TRBD2,CASSRTLATTDTQYF,TGTGCCAGCAGCAGAACACTAGCGACCACGGATACGCAGTATTTT
NA,TRBJ2-1,TRBV7-9,TRBD1,CASSYRTGGDYNEQFF,TGTGCCAGCAGCTATAGGACAGGGGGAGACTACAATGAGCAGTTCTTC
few,TRBJ2-7,TRBV27,TRBD1,CASSRSGTGGSYEQYF,TGTGCCAGCAGTCGGTCCGGGACAGGGGGCTCTTACGAGCAGTACTTC
NA,TRBJ2-3,TRBV24-1,NA,CATSDSADWPGTQYF,TGTGCCACCAGTGATTCCGCCGACTGGCCGGGGACGCAGTATTTT
many,TRBJ1-2,TRBV12-3/TRBV12-4,TRBD1,CASSLGQGAGYTF,TGTGCCAGCAGTTTAGGACAGGGGGCAGGCTACACCTTC
NA,TRBJ1-3,TRBV5-1,NA,CASSFDRTGNTIYF,TGCGCCAGCAGCTTCGACAGGACGGGAAACACCATATATTTT
NA,TRBJ2-7,TRBV7-2,TRBD2,CASSPVAGPAYEQYF,TGTGCCAGCAGCCCCGTAGCGGGACCAGCCTACGAGCAGTACTTC
few,TRBJ2-1,TRBV5-1,NA,CASSLMGKERNEQFF,TGCGCCAGCAGCTTGATGGGGAAGGAGCGCAATGAGCAGTTCTTC
few,TRBJ1-4,TRBV6-5,NA,CASSYREKLFF,TGTGCCAGCAGTTACAGAGAAAAACTGTTTTTT
few,TRBJ2-3,TRBV5-6,NA,CASNYGPRADTQYF,TGTGCCAGCAACTATGGTCCCAGGGCAGATACGCAGTATTTT
NA,TRBJ2-1,TRBV4-3,NA,CASSQESPDYLGDNEQFF,TGCGCCAGCAGCCAAGAATCGCCGGACTACCTAGGGGACAATGAGCAGTTCTTC
few,TRBJ1-3,TRBV12-3/TRBV12-4,NA,CASSSVGISGNTIYF,TGTGCCAGCAGTTCTGTGGGGATCTCTGGAAACACCATATATTTT
few,TRBJ2-1,TRBV29-1,NA,CSVGLPGTYNEQFF,TGCAGCGTTGGGCTGCCAGGGACCTACAATGAGCAGTTCTTC